Included here is one T cell receptor beta chain sequence, with context. In the authors' workflow: The authors estimated nucleated cell counts from reference gene primer amplification. TCRdb keeps only in-frame clones here, not all; method: immunoSEQ multiplex PCR. The DNA gave D and trimming, while V, J and clone size come from that table. The sample includes 70,000 to 75,000 clones, about 80% of them seen just once. The sample is drawn from a study of blood T cell repertoires in COVID-19. Study summary: Researchers got acute and convalescent COVID-19 samples from the United States, Italy and Spain. The cDNA or gDNA used as material had been derived from T cells, B-cell-depleted T cells, or PBMCs.

Germline V gives CDR1 LGHDT, CDR2 YNNKEL (reference sequence). The CDR3 consists of 13 residues. V shed 5 bases and J 7 bases; nucleotides not matched to a gene: 4. The rearrangement uses TRBV3-1 (or the pseudogene TRBV3-2) and TRBJ1-5; 8 bases line up with TRBD1. The source material was peripheral blood. This receptor was identified in a man in his fifties or sixties with active or convalescent COVID-19. CDR3 sequence reads: CASSYGQGQPQHF. The CDR3 region has the DNA TGTGCCAGCAGCTACGGACAGGGCCAGCCCCAGCATTTT.